Below are 23 T cell receptor beta chains sequenced from a single sample in a study of T-cell memory formation after mild COVID-19. TCRdb passed the 5' RACE reads through MiXCR, listing each CDR3 protein once. Among about 540,000 distinct CDR3 sequences listed, over 20% were seen once. The sequencing input was PBMCs or a T cell subset sorted from them (not recorded which). The receptors here all came from an adult woman who had mild COVID-19 (a few samples of this study predate the infection). Cell type and time point are not known.

This rearrangement joins TRBV5-1 to TRBJ2-5, with D tentatively TRBD2 (7 bases). Trimming cost V 0 bases and J 6 bases, with 15 bases left between them. Germline-derived CDR1 and CDR2 are SGHRS and YFSETQ. This CDR3 region has 15 residues. CDR3: CASSLVRGAGQTQYF. The CDR3, as DNA: TGCGCCAGCAGCTTGGTACGGGGGGCCGGCCAGACCCAGTACTTC.

Only a few counts were recorded for this clonotype. J is TRBJ2-2 and V is TRBV19; no definite D call. V was shortened by 5 bases and J by 6 bases, with 13 bases between the two germline ends. The CDR3 covers 14 residues. Germline V gene lookup returns CDR1 LNHDA and CDR2 SQIVND (reference sequence). The CDR3 loop reads CASSSPQYSGELFF. The DNA of the CDR3 is TGTGCCAGTAGTTCTCCGCAGTATTCCGGGGAGCTGTTTTTT.

The table lists this clonotype with a few counts. The rearrangement links TRBV3-1 to TRBJ2-7; D uncertain. Trimming left V 1 base short and J 4 bases short, with 11 bases between. Germline-derived CDR1 and CDR2 are LGHDT and YNNKEL (reference sequence). The CDR3 consists of 14 residues. The CDR3 sequence is CASSQGLQLYEQYF. The DNA of the CDR3 is TGTGCCAGCAGCCAAGGTCTACAGCTTTACGAGCAGTACTTC.

This clonotype was counted only a few times. The rearrangement links TRBV15 to TRBJ1-5; D not certain. Trimming took 3 bases from V and 4 from J, leaving 4 bases between them. Germline loops: CDR1 LNHNV, CDR2 YYDKDF (reference sequence). CDR3 size: 12 residues. CDR3 loop: CATSSANQPQHF. The CDR3, as DNA: TGTGCCACCAGCAGCGCTAATCAGCCCCAGCATTTT.

This clonotype appeared once. The genes are TRBV29-1 and TRBJ1-1; D is uncertain. The CDR3 totals 17 residues. The germline V gene has CDR1 SQVTM and CDR2 ANQGSEA. Trimming cost V 5 bases and J 1 base, with 23 bases left between them. This chain's CDR3 is CSVTMTLSSRRNTEAFF. As DNA, the CDR3 is TGCAGCGTTACCATGACACTCTCTTCTCGGAGGAACACTGAAGCTTTCTTT.

The chain uses TRBV10-3 and TRBJ2-7; D gene uncertain. This CDR3 has 11 amino acids. Trimming removed 3 bases at V and 4 bases at J, with 4 bases between. The germline gives CDR1 ENHRY, CDR2 SYGVKD. This CDR3 reads CAISDGYEQYF. The CDR3 nucleotides read TGTGCCATCAGTGATGGTTACGAGCAGTACTTC.

The V call is TRBV9, the J call TRBJ1-5; D gene ambiguous. Germline V gene lookup returns CDR1 SGDLS and CDR2 YYNGEE. The CDR3 loop spans 15 amino acids. Trimming stripped 3 bases from V and 1 base from J, with 11 bases between. The CDR3 DNA reads TGTGCCAGCAGCGCGACGGGCTACAGCAATCAGCCCCAGCATTTT. Encoded protein: CASSATGYSNQPQHF.

V and J are TRBV5-4 and TRBJ2-7; D gene uncertain. The germline gives CDR1 SGHNT, CDR2 YYREEE (reference sequence). Deletions cut 2 bases from V and 6 bases from J, with 18 bases between. This CDR3 is 15 amino acids long. For the CDR3, the DNA is TGTGCCAGCAGCTTCCAAGGTCCCCTCCGATTCGAGCAGTACTTC. This translates into CASSFQGPLRFEQYF.

The rearrangement joins TRBV7-3 to TRBJ1-1, with D unclear. The CDR3 extends over 15 amino acids. Looked up from germline, CDR1 is SGHTA and CDR2 is FQGTGA. V was shortened by 2 bases and J by 4 bases, with 14 bases between the two germline ends. CDR3 region: CASSLSRVGSTEAFF. The CDR3 DNA is TGTGCCAGCAGCTTATCCCGCGTAGGGAGCACTGAAGCTTTCTTT.

This sequence joins TRBV18 and TRBJ2-2; D ambiguous. Trimming stripped 2 bases from V and 0 bases from J, with 7 bases between. Germline CDR1 and CDR2: KGHSH and LQKENI. The CDR3 is 15 residues long. CDR3 DNA sequence: TGTGCCAGCTCACCAGGGCCTTCGAACACCGGGGAGCTGTTTTTT. Its protein product is CASSPGPSNTGELFF.

The chain uses TRBV11-2 and TRBJ1-5; D might be TRBD1 (5 bases). This CDR3 is built from 14 residues. V lost 1 base and J 7 bases, leaving 11 bases between the germline ends. Germline CDR1 reads SGHAT; CDR2 reads FQNNGV. This CDR3 reads CASSLAGYGQPQHF. The DNA of the CDR3 is TGTGCCAGCAGCTTAGCAGGGTACGGGCAGCCCCAGCATTTT.

This clonotype showed up just a few times. The chain couples TRBV18 to TRBJ2-3, with 9 bases identical to TRBD1. Germline values: CDR1 KGHSH, CDR2 LQKENI. This CDR3 is 17 amino acids long. V trimming: 3 bases; J trimming: 6 bases; junction bases outside the gene matches: 13. CDR3 DNA sequence: TGTGCCAGCTCACCGGTCCCGGGACAGGGTTTAACGGATACGCAGTATTTT. This translates into CASSPVPGQGLTDTQYF.

The rearrangement joins TRBV4-1 to TRBJ2-3; no firm D call. The CDR3 is made up of 15 amino acids. V gave up 1 base and J gave up 1 base, with 9 bases separating them. In germline, CDR1 is MGHRA, CDR2 YSYEKL. CDR3 nucleotide sequence: TGCGCCAGCAGCCAAGGAAACCCTCGCACAGATACGCAGTATTTT. Protein product: CASSQGNPRTDTQYF.

This clonotype was seen a few times. The V call is TRBV5-1, the J call TRBJ1-1; weak D call: TRBD1 (5 bases). This CDR3 is 17 amino acids long. V gave up 4 bases and J gave up 3 bases, with 22 bases separating them. CDR1 is SGHRS and CDR2 is YFSETQ in the germline V gene. CDR3 nucleotide sequence: TGCGCCAGCAGCGTATCGGCCCCGGGGGGTTTCTACACTGAAGCTTTCTTT. Amino acid sequence: CASSVSAPGGFYTEAFF.

This clonotype was counted only a few times. The rearrangement uses TRBV20-1 and TRBJ2-7; either TRBD1 or TRBD2 may fit D (5 bases each). Germline-derived CDR1 and CDR2 are DFQATT and SNEGSKA (reference sequence). The CDR3 covers 23 residues. V gave up 1 base and J gave up 4 bases, with 41 bases separating them. CDR3 residues: CSARGGGHQDADSPPFALYEQYF. In nucleotides, the CDR3 is TGCAGTGCTAGAGGCGGAGGACACCAAGACGCGGACTCCCCCCCTTTTGCGCTTTACGAGCAGTACTTC.

The V call is TRBV9, the J call TRBJ2-1; tentatively, D is TRBD1 (6 bases). V was trimmed by 3 bases and J by 3 bases, leaving 10 bases between them. The CDR3 length is 14 residues. The germline gives CDR1 SGDLS, CDR2 YYNGEE. The CDR3 sequence is CASSAYRDYNEQFF. In DNA form, the CDR3 reads TGTGCCAGCAGCGCCTACAGGGACTACAATGAGCAGTTCTTC. The whole variable domain, filled in from reference TRBV9 and TRBJ2-1, reads DSGVTQTPKHLITATGQRVTLRCSPRSGDLSVYWYQQSLDQGLQFLIQYYNGEERAKGNILERFSAQQFPDLHSELNLSSLELGDSALYFCASSAYRDYNEQFFGPGTRLTVL.

This clonotype turned up a few times. V usage is TRBV5-1 and J usage is TRBJ1-6, with no clear D. CDR1 is SGHRS, CDR2 YFSETQ, per germline. V lost 0 bases to trimming and J lost 7 bases, with 8 bases between them. The CDR3 has 14 amino acids. CDR3 sequence reads: CASSLEGLNSPLHF. CDR3 DNA: TGCGCCAGCAGCTTGGAAGGCTTAAATTCACCCCTCCACTTT.

The genes are TRBV9 and TRBJ2-3; TRBD2 aligns across 7 bases. CDR3 length: 18 residues. The J segment lost 3 bases and the V segment lost 1 base, leaving 14 bases of the junction unmatched. The germline V gene has CDR1 SGDLS and CDR2 YYNGEE. The CDR3 nucleotides read TGTGCCAGCAGCGTACCCCTTTCTTCCAGCGGGGTGACAGATACGCAGTATTTT. It specifies CASSVPLSSSGVTDTQYF. The variable domain in full, completed from reference TRBV9 and TRBJ2-3, reads DSGVTQTPKHLITATGQRVTLRCSPRSGDLSVYWYQQSLDQGLQFLIQYYNGEERAKGNILERFSAQQFPDLHSELNLSSLELGDSALYFCASSVPLSSSGVTDTQYFGPGTRLTVL.

The chain is built from TRBV7-9 and TRBJ2-6; no firm D call. V dropped 11 bases and J dropped 0 bases, with 8 bases sitting between them. CDR1 and CDR2 from the germline V gene are SEHNR and FQNEAQ (reference sequence). This CDR3 comprises 13 residues. The CDR3 spells CASTGSGANVLTF. In DNA form, the CDR3 reads TGTGCCTCGACCGGCTCTGGGGCCAACGTCCTGACTTTC.

This clonotype has only a few counts. The CDR3 region is CASSVTSGRTDTQYF. DNA for the CDR3: TGTGCCAGTAGTGTTACTAGCGGGAGAACAGATACGCAGTATTTT. The rearrangement uses TRBV19 and TRBJ2-3; 11 bases fit TRBD2. CDR1 and CDR2 from the germline V gene are LNHDA and SQIVND (reference sequence). V lost 5 bases, J lost 3 bases, and 4 bases stayed unmatched. This CDR3 region has 15 residues.

This chain links TRBV28 with TRBJ1-1; 7 nucleotides align to TRBD1. CDR3 length equals 15 residues. V lost 3 bases and J lost 4; bases outside the gene matches: 8. Germline loops: CDR1 MDHEN, CDR2 SYDVKM. As DNA, the CDR3 is TGTGCCAGCAGTTTGAATCAGGGGGGCGGCACTGAAGCTTTCTTT. It is translated as CASSLNQGGGTEAFF.

J is TRBJ2-2 and V is TRBV30, with unresolved D. The germline gives CDR1 GTSNPN, CDR2 SVGIG (reference sequence). CDR3 length equals 12 residues. The germline V and J ends were trimmed by 0 bases and 4 bases, with 3 bases remaining between them. CDR3 in amino acids: CAWSVVTGELFF. CDR3 nucleotides: TGTGCCTGGAGTGTGGTCACCGGGGAGCTGTTTTTT.

The chain uses TRBV27 and TRBJ2-7, with 9 bases that match TRBD1. There are 15 residues in the CDR3. J gave up 1 base and V 8 bases, and 9 bases lay outside the gene matches. The V gene's germline CDR1 is MNHEY and CDR2 SMNVEV (reference sequence). CDR3 sequence: CASGKRTGASYEQYF. The CDR3 nucleotides are TGTGCCAGCGGAAAACGGACAGGGGCTTCCTACGAGCAGTACTTC.